This is a list of T cell receptor beta chains from one sample in a study of CD8 T cells in ankylosing spondylitis. Using its own MiXCR run on the 5' RACE reads, TCRdb lists one record per CDR3 protein. This table has 650,000 to 800,000 distinct CDR3 sequences, around 20% appearing once. The sample taken for sequencing was blood, either unsorted or a sorted T cell fraction (not recorded which). Receptors originate from a male donor with ankylosing spondylitis. Each CDR3 is given with its conserved first and last residue. D genes are given only for firm matches. Part of the rows lack a size; the others show once, few, many or a class for expanded clones.

CASNPAGGVQTQYF	TGTGCCAGCAACCCCGCGGGAGGCGTGCAGACCCAGTACTTC	TRBD2	-	TRBV28	TRBJ2-5
CASSPPQGWQYF	TGTGCCAGCAGTCCTCCCCAGGGTTGGCAGTACTTC	-	-	TRBV28	TRBJ2-7
CASSLDLVGVPYNEQFF	TGTGCCAGCAGTTTAGATTTAGTTGGGGTTCCCTACAATGAGCAGTTCTTC	-	-	TRBV12-3/TRBV12-4	TRBJ2-1
CASSPDDLKNIQYF	TGTGCCAGCAGCCCCGACGACCTCAAAAACATTCAGTACTTC	-	few	TRBV7-8	TRBJ2-4
CASSGDTLDGYTF	TGTGCCAGCAGTGGGGACACGTTGGATGGCTACACCTTC	-	few	TRBV2	TRBJ1-2
CSAPTSGRGSYEQYF	TGCAGTGCACCGACTAGCGGGAGGGGTTCCTACGAGCAGTACTTC	TRBD2	few	TRBV20-1	TRBJ2-7
CASSLLSGYSQRPTDTQYF	TGTGCCAGCAGCTTGCTTTCGGGGTACAGCCAACGACCCACAGATACGCAGTATTTT	-	-	TRBV5-6	TRBJ2-3
CASSPPLGTEAFF	TGTGCCAGCAGCCCCCCATTAGGGACTGAAGCTTTCTTT	-	few	TRBV7-8	TRBJ1-1
CSARDSLSGTVLEYF	TGCAGTGCTAGAGATTCCCTAAGCGGGACAGTTTTGGAGTACTTC	-	-	TRBV20-1	TRBJ2-7
CSVEGGDDTGELLF	TGCAGCGTTGAAGGAGGGGATGACACCGGGGAGCTGCTTTTT	-	-	TRBV29-1	TRBJ2-2
CASSVLAGVGEQYF	TGCGCCAGCAGTGTACTAGCGGGGGTCGGCGAGCAGTACTTC	TRBD2	few	TRBV10-2	TRBJ2-7
CATSDPRDPGGEQFF	TGTGCCACCAGTGACCCCCGGGACCCAGGAGGGGAGCAGTTCTTC	-	-	TRBV24-1	TRBJ2-1
CASSLSAGTGYGYTF	TGTGCCAGCAGTTTATCGGCCGGGACAGGGTATGGCTACACCTTC	TRBD1	-	TRBV27	TRBJ1-2
CASHRGLVTEAFF	TGTGCCAGCCACAGGGGGCTGGTCACTGAAGCTTTCTTT	TRBD1	-	TRBV12-3/TRBV12-4	TRBJ1-1
CASSLLDKGFSGANVLTF	TGTGCCAGCAGTTTGTTGGACAAAGGATTCTCTGGGGCCAACGTCCTGACTTTC	-	-	TRBV28	TRBJ2-6
CSAPFDAFNNQPQHF	TGCAGTGCTCCTTTCGACGCCTTCAACAATCAGCCCCAGCATTTT	-	-	TRBV20-1	TRBJ1-5
CASSSHRARNSYNEQFF	TGTGCCAGCAGTTCTCACAGGGCACGAAACTCCTACAATGAGCAGTTCTTC	-	few	TRBV28	TRBJ2-1
CAISESLGLTPGIQYF	TGTGCCATCAGTGAGTCGCTAGGCTTGACCCCCGGCATTCAGTACTTC	-	few	TRBV10-3	TRBJ2-4
CASSTTISSNQPQHF	TGTGCCAGCAGTACCACGATTTCTAGCAATCAGCCCCAGCATTTT	-	-	TRBV27	TRBJ1-5
CSVPIIRSGNEQFF	TGCAGCGTTCCCATCATCCGGTCGGGCAATGAGCAGTTCTTC	-	many	TRBV29-1	TRBJ2-1
CASSLAGREVGEQYF	TGCGCCAGCAGCTTGGCGGGCAGGGAGGTGGGCGAGCAGTACTTC	-	-	TRBV5-1	TRBJ2-7
CASRNQGAYGNTIYF	TGTGCCAGTAGGAATCAGGGGGCCTACGGAAACACCATATATTTT	TRBD1	-	TRBV19	TRBJ1-3
CSARGSEGETQYF	TGCAGTGCTAGAGGGAGCGAGGGCGAGACCCAGTACTTC	-	-	TRBV20-1	TRBJ2-5
CASSKGQYSYEQYF	TGTGCCAGCAGTAAGGGACAGTACTCCTACGAGCAGTACTTC	TRBD1	few	TRBV25-1	TRBJ2-7
CASSVGGGRDNEQFF	TGTGCCAGCAGCGTAGGGGGCGGGAGGGACAATGAGCAGTTCTTC	TRBD2	-	TRBV9	TRBJ2-1
CASIMWGTVRNEQFF	TGTGCCAGCATCATGTGGGGGACAGTCCGAAATGAGCAGTTCTTC	TRBD1	few	TRBV25-1	TRBJ2-1
CASSQTWESAGANVLTF	TGTGCCAGCAGCCAAACTTGGGAATCGGCCGGGGCCAACGTCCTGACTTTC	-	few	TRBV14	TRBJ2-6
CASSLRQGRTDTQYF	TGCGCCAGCAGCCTAAGACAGGGCCGCACAGATACGCAGTATTTT	TRBD1	many	TRBV5-1	TRBJ2-3
CASSLGALTSWDTQYF	TGTGCCAGCAGCTTAGGGGCCCTGACTAGTTGGGATACGCAGTATTTT	-	-	TRBV7-6	TRBJ2-3
CASSPRGTGPRGGELFF	TGTGCCAGCAGCCCCCGTGGGACAGGGCCCCGGGGCGGGGAGCTGTTTTTT	TRBD1	many	TRBV27	TRBJ2-2
CASSLNHLYGYTF	TGTGCCAGCAGCTTAAACCACCTCTATGGCTACACCTTC	-	few	TRBV7-9	TRBJ1-2
CASSPGERTGELFF	TGCGCCAGCAGCCCAGGCGAACGAACCGGGGAGCTGTTTTTT	-	-	TRBV4-1	TRBJ2-2
CASSKGTGTLSTDTQYF	TGTGCCAGCTCCAAGGGGACCGGGACACTTAGCACAGATACGCAGTATTTT	-	-	TRBV18	TRBJ2-3
CAISELAGGYEQYF	TGTGCCATCAGTGAGCTAGCGGGAGGGTACGAGCAGTACTTC	TRBD2	-	TRBV10-3	TRBJ2-7
CASSYSLWAVRGTEAFF	TGTGCCAGCAGTTACTCGTTATGGGCCGTCCGGGGCACTGAAGCTTTCTTT	-	-	TRBV6-2/TRBV6-3	TRBJ1-1
CASSFARWGDGGLDEQYF	TGTGCCAGCAGTTTTGCTCGTTGGGGGGACGGAGGGTTGGACGAGCAGTACTTC	-	few	TRBV12-3/TRBV12-4	TRBJ2-7